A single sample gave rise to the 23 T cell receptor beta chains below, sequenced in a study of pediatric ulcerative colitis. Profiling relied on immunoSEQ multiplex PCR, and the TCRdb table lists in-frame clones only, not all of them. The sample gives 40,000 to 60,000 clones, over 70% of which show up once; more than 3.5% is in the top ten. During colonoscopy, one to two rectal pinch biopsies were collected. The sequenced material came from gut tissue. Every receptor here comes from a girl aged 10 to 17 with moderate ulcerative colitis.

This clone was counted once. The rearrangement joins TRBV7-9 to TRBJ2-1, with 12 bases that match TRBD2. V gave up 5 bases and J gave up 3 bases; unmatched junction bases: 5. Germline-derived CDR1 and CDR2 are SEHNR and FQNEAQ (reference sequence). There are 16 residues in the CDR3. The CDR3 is CASSRWTSGIYNEQFF. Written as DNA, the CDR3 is TGTGCCAGCAGCCGTTGGACTAGCGGGATCTACAATGAGCAGTTCTTC.

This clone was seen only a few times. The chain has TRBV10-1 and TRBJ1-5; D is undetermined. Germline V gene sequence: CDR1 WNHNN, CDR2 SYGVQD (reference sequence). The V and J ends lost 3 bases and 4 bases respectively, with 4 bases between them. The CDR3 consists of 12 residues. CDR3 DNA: TGCGCCAGCAGTGACGGGAATCAGCCCCAGCATTTT. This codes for CASSDGNQPQHF.

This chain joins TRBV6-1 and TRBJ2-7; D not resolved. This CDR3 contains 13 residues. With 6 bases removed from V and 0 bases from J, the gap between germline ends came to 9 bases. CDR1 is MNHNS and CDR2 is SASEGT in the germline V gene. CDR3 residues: CASREKGSYEQYF. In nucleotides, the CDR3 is TGTGCCAGCAGAGAAAAGGGCTCCTACGAGCAGTACTTC.

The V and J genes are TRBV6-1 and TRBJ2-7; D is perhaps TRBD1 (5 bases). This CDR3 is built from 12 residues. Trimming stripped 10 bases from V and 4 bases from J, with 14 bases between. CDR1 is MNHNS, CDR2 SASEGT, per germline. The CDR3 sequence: CATSRGDYEQYF. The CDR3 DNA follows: TGTGCCACCTCTAGGGGCGATTACGAGCAGTACTTC.

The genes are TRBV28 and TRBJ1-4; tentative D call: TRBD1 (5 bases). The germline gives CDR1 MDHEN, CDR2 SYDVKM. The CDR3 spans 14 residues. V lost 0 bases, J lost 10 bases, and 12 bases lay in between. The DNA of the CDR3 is TGTGCCAGCAGTTTATGGGCAGGGAGGGGAAAACTGTTTTTT. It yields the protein CASSLWAGRGKLFF.

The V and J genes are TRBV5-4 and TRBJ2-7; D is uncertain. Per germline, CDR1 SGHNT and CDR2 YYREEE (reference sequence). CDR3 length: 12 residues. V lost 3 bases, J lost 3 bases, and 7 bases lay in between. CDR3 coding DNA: TGTGCCAGCAGCTCGGACCTCTACGAGCAGTACTTC. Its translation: CASSSDLYEQYF.

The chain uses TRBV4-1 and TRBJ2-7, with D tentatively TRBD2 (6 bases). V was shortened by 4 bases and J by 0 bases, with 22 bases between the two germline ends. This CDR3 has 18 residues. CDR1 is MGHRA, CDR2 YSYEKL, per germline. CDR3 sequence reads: CASSLVTAAGKNSYEQYF. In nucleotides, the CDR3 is TGCGCCAGCAGCCTAGTGACCGCGGCGGGGAAAAACTCCTACGAGCAGTACTTC.

CDR3 in DNA: TGTGCCAGCAGCGTACGGGCAGGTGGTTCCTACGAGCAGTACTTC. This codes for CASSVRAGGSYEQYF. V and J are TRBV9 and TRBJ2-7; no clear D gene. With 1 base removed from V and 1 base from J, the gap between germline ends came to 12 bases. This CDR3 comprises 15 residues. From germline, CDR1 is SGDLS and CDR2 YYNGEE. The full variable domain, its missing parts supplied by reference TRBV9 and TRBJ2-7, is DSGVTQTPKHLITATGQRVTLRCSPRSGDLSVYWYQQSLDQGLQFLIQYYNGEERAKGNILERFSAQQFPDLHSELNLSSLELGDSALYFCASSVRAGGSYEQYFGPGTRLTVT.

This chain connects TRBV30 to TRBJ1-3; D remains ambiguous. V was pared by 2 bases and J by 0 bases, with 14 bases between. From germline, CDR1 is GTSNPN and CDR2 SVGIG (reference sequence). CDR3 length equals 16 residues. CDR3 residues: CAWSRPSESSGNTIYF. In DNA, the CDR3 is TGTGCCTGGAGTCGTCCCTCAGAAAGCTCTGGAAACACCATATATTTT.

In DNA form, the CDR3 reads TGTGCCAGCAGTTACGGGGCAGGGGCAGCTGAAGCTTTCTTT. This codes for CASSYGAGAAEAFF. The chain joins TRBV6-5 to TRBJ1-1, with D possibly TRBD1 on 6 matching bases. This CDR3 contains 14 residues. The germline V gene encodes CDR1 MNHEY and CDR2 SVGAGI. Trimming removed 2 bases from V and 6 bases from J, with 13 bases in between.

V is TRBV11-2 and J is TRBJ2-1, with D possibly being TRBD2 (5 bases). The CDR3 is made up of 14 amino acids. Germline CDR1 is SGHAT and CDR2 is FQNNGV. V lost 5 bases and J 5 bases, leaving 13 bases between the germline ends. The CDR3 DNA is TGTGCCAGCAGCCCCGGACTGCACAACAATGAGCAGTTCTTC. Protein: CASSPGLHNNEQFF.

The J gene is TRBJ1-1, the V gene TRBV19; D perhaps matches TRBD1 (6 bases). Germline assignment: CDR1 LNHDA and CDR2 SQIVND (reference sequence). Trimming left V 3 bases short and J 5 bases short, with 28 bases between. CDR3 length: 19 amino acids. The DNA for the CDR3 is TGTGCCAGTAGTATTTTGGGGCAAGGAACAGGGCCGATCGGGACTGAAGCTTTCTTT. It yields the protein CASSILGQGTGPIGTEAFF.

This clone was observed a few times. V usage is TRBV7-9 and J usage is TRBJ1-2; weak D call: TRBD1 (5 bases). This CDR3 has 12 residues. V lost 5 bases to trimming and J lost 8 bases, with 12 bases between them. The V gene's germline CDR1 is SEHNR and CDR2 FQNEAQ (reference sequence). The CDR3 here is CASSQPGGGYTF. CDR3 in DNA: TGTGCCAGCAGCCAGCCGGGGGGAGGCTACACCTTC.

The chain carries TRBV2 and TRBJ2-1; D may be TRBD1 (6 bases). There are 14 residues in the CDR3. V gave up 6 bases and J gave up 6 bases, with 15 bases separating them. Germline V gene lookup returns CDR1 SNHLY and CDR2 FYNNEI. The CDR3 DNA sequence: TGTGCCAGCAGGTGGCAGGGGCTGGCCAATGAGCAGTTCTTC. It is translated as CASRWQGLANEQFF.

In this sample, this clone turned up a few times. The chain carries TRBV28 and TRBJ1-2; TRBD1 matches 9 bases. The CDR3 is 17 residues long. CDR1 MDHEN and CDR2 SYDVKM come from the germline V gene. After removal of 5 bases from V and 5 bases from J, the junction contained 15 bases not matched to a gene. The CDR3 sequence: CASSHAGQGRPGYGYTF. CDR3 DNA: TGTGCCAGCAGTCACGCCGGACAGGGGCGCCCCGGGTATGGCTACACCTTC.

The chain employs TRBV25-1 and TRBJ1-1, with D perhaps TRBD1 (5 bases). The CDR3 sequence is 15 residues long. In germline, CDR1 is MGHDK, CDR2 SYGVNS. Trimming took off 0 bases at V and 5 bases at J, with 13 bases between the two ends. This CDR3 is CASSEYGGFRTEAFF. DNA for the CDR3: TGTGCCAGCAGTGAATATGGGGGATTTAGGACTGAAGCTTTCTTT.

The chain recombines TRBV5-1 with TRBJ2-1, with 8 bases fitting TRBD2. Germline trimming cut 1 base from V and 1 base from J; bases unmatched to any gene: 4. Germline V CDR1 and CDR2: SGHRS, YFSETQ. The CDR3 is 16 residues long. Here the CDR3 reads CASSLSTSGSYNEQFF. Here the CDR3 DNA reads TGCGCCAGCAGCTTGAGTACTAGCGGTTCCTACAATGAGCAGTTCTTC.

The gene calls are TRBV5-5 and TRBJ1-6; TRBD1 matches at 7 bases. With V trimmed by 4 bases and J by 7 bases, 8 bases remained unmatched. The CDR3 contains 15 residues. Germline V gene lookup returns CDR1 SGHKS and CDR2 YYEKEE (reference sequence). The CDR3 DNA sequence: TGTGCCAGCAGCGTGGACCCCAGGGGGAATTCACCCCTCCACTTT. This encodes CASSVDPRGNSPLHF.

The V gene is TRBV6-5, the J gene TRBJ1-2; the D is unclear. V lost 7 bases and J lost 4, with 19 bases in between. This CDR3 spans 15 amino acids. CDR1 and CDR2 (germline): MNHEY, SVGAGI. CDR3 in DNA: TGTGCCAGCATGGGAAGCTCTCGGCCCTTCTATGGCTACACCTTC. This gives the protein CASMGSSRPFYGYTF.

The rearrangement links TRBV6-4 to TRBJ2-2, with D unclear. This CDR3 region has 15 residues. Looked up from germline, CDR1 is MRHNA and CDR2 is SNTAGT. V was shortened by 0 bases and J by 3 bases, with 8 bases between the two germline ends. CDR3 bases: TGTGCCAGCAGTGACTCTTACAGCTACACCGGGGAGCTGTTTTTT. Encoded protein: CASSDSYSYTGELFF.

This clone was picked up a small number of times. CDR3 amino acids: CASSQDRLAGMGDTQYF. The CDR3 nucleotides are TGCGCCAGCAGCCAAGACAGATTAGCGGGAATGGGAGATACGCAGTATTTT. The gene calls are TRBV4-1 and TRBJ2-3; 8 bases are a match to TRBD2. Trimming cost V 0 bases and J 5 bases; bases outside gene matches: 10. This CDR3 is 17 amino acids long. Per the germline V gene, CDR1 is MGHRA and CDR2 is YSYEKL.

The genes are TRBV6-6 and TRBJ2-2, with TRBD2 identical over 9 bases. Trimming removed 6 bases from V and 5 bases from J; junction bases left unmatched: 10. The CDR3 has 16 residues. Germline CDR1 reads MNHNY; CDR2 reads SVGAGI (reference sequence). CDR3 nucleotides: TGTGCCAGCAGCACTCGCGGGAGGGCCTTGACCGGGGAGCTGTTTTTT. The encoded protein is CASSTRGRALTGELFF.

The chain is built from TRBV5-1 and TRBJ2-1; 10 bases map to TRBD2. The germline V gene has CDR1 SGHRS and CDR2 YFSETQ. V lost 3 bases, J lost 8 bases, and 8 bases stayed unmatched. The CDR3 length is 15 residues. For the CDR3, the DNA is TGCGCCAGCAGCTACCAGCGGGAGGGCCTCGATGAGCAGTTCTTC. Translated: CASSYQREGLDEQFF.